The table lists the clone carrying this TCR beta chain with many counts. From RNA transcripts, TCR beta CDR3 regions were amplified. HTBI primers were the set used in a first-round RT-PCR of the TCR CDR3. TCRdb re-analysed the multiplex PCR reads in MiXCR, keeping a single row per CDR3 protein. The top ten clones hold 25% to 30% of a sample with over 350,000 distinct CDR3 sequences, more than 12% of them seen once. This entry belongs to a study of T cells in Graves' hyperthyroidism and ophthalmopathy. Looked up from germline, CDR1 is KGHSH and CDR2 is LQKENI. This CDR3 spans 17 amino acids. The junction had 14 bases not matched to a gene; V was cut back by 4 bases and J by 6 bases.

This chain uses TRBV18 with TRBJ2-1; 8 positions match TRBD2. Sample: blood. The sequence derives from a man in his fifties or sixties with Graves' ophthalmopathy. The CDR3 nucleotides read TGTGCCAGCTCACGTTCTGGGCCGGGAGGGCCCCTCAATGAGCAGTTCTTC. Its translation is CASSRSGPGGPLNEQFF.